This T cell receptor (beta chain) emerged from a study of shared clonotypes between healthy human individuals. Study outcomes and limitations: Among non-shared clonotypes, generation probabilities were lower than among those shared by all four donors.

Assay used: immunoSEQ multiplex PCR; TCRdb lists only in-frame clones, some missing. Seen here are roughly 2.4 million clones, approximately 96% observed once, and the top ten hold 0.13%. The CDR3 runs 13 residues. Germline V lookup: CDR1 GTSNPN, CDR2 SVGIG (reference sequence). Trimming removed 4 bases at V and 4 bases at J, with 13 bases between. As regards this clone: What it binds is not known.

V gene TRBV30 combines with J gene TRBJ2-5, with D possibly called TRBD1 or TRBD2 (5 bases each). What was sequenced was naive CD4+ T cells sorted from blood. Specified subset: CD45RA+ positively selected. The TCR comes from a man younger than 35 in good health. The CDR3 protein is CAWTGSERETQYF. Written as DNA, the CDR3 is TGTGCCTGGACAGGGAGCGAAAGAGAGACCCAGTACTTC. The whole variable domain, filled in from reference TRBV30 and TRBJ2-5, reads SQTIHQWPATLVQPVGSPLSLECTVEGTSNPNLYWYRQAAGRGLQLLFYSVGIGQISSEVPQNLSASRPQDRQFILSSKKLLLSDSGFYLCAWTGSERETQYFGPGTRLLVL.